The 15 T cell receptor beta chains given below trace back to one sample, sequenced in a study of T cell responses to AZD1222 COVID-19 vaccine. Libraries were prepared by immunoSEQ multiplex PCR; TCRdb keeps only in-frame clonotypes and omits some of them. The sample carries about 140,000 clones, around 93% recorded once. The sample here was peripheral blood, taken on day 0 of AZD1222 vaccination. These receptors all come from an adult in good health.

The chain employs TRBV14 and TRBJ1-1; 8 bases line up with TRBD1. Germline V gene sequence: CDR1 SGHDN, CDR2 FVKESK. V lost 0 bases and J lost 3; bases outside the gene matches: 15. The CDR3 has 19 residues. The CDR3 nucleotides are TGTGCCAGCAGCCAAGATAAGTTCCAGGGGGCTAAGTGGGACACTGAAGCTTTCTTT. This sequence encodes CASSQDKFQGAKWDTEAFF. Drawing the rest from reference TRBV14 and TRBJ1-1, the complete variable domain is EAGVTQFPSHSVIEKGQTVTLRCDPISGHDNLYWYRRVMGKEIKFLLHFVKESKQDESGMPNNRFLAERTGGTYSTLKVQPAELEDSGVYFCASSQDKFQGAKWDTEAFFGQGTRLTVV.

The CDR3 DNA sequence: TGTGCCAGCAGCCCACAGGGGAAGAACACTGAAGCTTTCTTT. This codes for CASSPQGKNTEAFF. The J gene is TRBJ1-1, the V gene TRBV27; 7 bases fit TRBD1. CDR3 length equals 14 residues. Per the germline V gene, CDR1 is MNHEY and CDR2 is SMNVEV (reference sequence). J was trimmed by 1 base and V by 6 bases; bases with no gene match: 5.

This rearrangement joins TRBV28 to TRBJ1-1; D ambiguous. This CDR3 region has 12 residues. CDR1 and CDR2 from the germline V gene are MDHEN and SYDVKM. V lost 6 bases and J lost 8, with 13 bases in between. The CDR3 reads CASRTGVREAFF. Written as DNA, the CDR3 is TGTGCCAGCAGAACGGGTGTCCGGGAAGCTTTCTTT.

V is TRBV5-8 and J is TRBJ2-1; 11 positions match TRBD2. From germline, CDR1 is SGHTS and CDR2 YDEGEE. This CDR3 contains 19 residues. With V trimmed by 4 bases and J by 0 bases, 12 bases remained unmatched. The CDR3 sequence is CASSLPRLAGGSSYNEQFF. In DNA, the CDR3 is TGTGCCAGCAGCCTCCCGAGGCTAGCGGGGGGAAGCTCCTACAATGAGCAGTTCTTC.

The J gene is TRBJ1-2, the V gene TRBV2, with 8 positions matching TRBD1. CDR3 length: 17 residues. From germline, CDR1 is SNHLY and CDR2 FYNNEI. V trimming: 3 bases; J trimming: 4 bases; junction bases outside the gene matches: 13. For the CDR3, the DNA is TGTGCCAGCAGTGAGGTGCAGGGGGCGCGGTCCCTCTATGGCTACACCTTC. It yields the protein CASSEVQGARSLYGYTF.

CDR3 bases: TGTGCCAGCAGCTTACTGGGGGGGCAAGAGACCCAGTACTTC. Translation gives CASSLLGGQETQYF. This chain uses TRBV7-9 with TRBJ2-5; 7 bases align to TRBD2. The CDR3 is 14 amino acids. Trimming took 2 bases from V and 2 from J; bases not matched to a gene: 2. CDR1 and CDR2 (germline): SEHNR, FQNEAQ (reference sequence).

This clone was seen more than once but under ten times. V and J are TRBV5-1 and TRBJ2-2; a possible D gene is TRBD1 (5 bases). The CDR3 sequence is 16 residues long. V lost 4 bases and J lost 0, with 13 bases in between. CDR1 is SGHRS and CDR2 is YFSETQ in the germline V gene. The CDR3 DNA sequence: TGCGCCAGCAGCCGCACGACAGTTTCGAACACCGGGGAGCTGTTTTTT. Translated, it gives CASSRTTVSNTGELFF.

V usage is TRBV2 and J usage is TRBJ1-3, with a weak D call TRBD1 (5 bases). The length of the CDR3 is 14 residues. CDR1 and CDR2 (germline): SNHLY, FYNNEI. Trimming removed 5 bases at V and 3 bases at J, with 11 bases between. For the CDR3, the DNA is TGTGCCAGCAGTCCAGGGACTGGTGGAAACACCATATATTTT. Its translation is CASSPGTGGNTIYF. Full variable domain (remainder filled in from reference TRBV2 and TRBJ1-3): EPEVTQTPSHQVTQMGQEVILRCVPISNHLYFYWYRQILGQKVEFLVSFYNNEISEKSEIFDDQFSVERPDGSNFTLKIRSTKLEDSAMYFCASSPGTGGNTIYFGEGSWLTVV.

The chain has TRBV28 and TRBJ2-1; tentatively, D is TRBD2 (5 bases). Trimming pared 1 base from V and 0 bases from J, leaving 16 bases between. The V gene's germline CDR1 is MDHEN and CDR2 SYDVKM. The CDR3 extends over 18 amino acids. The CDR3 sequence is CASSLFGPTRSSYNEQFF. The DNA for the CDR3 is TGTGCCAGCAGTTTATTCGGCCCTACTAGGAGCTCCTACAATGAGCAGTTCTTC.

CDR3 loop: CASSVSTSVHEQYF. CDR3 nucleotides: TGTGCCAGCAGCGTCTCGACTAGCGTCCACGAGCAGTACTTC. The V gene is TRBV9, the J gene TRBJ2-7, with 8 bases lining up with TRBD2. V was pared by 2 bases and J by 5 bases, with 6 bases of the junction left unmatched. This CDR3 contains 14 residues. In germline, CDR1 is SGDLS, CDR2 YYNGEE.

The chain joins TRBV7-9 to TRBJ2-2; D remains ambiguous. Between the trimmed V and J ends, which lost 2 bases and 6 bases, there was a span of 7 bases. This CDR3 is built from 13 residues. Germline-derived CDR1 and CDR2 are SEHNR and FQNEAQ (reference sequence). The CDR3 DNA follows: TGTGCCAGCAGCTTAACGGTTTCCGGGGAGCTGTTTTTT. Protein: CASSLTVSGELFF.

The chain uses TRBV7-9 and TRBJ2-3; the D gene could be TRBD1 or TRBD2 (5 bases each). The CDR3 has 14 residues. In germline, CDR1 is SEHNR, CDR2 FQNEAQ (reference sequence). Trimming removed 4 bases at V and 6 bases at J, with 14 bases between. The CDR3 nucleotides read TGTGCCAGCAGCTCGGGGCCAGGAGTCGATACGCAGTATTTT. Its translation: CASSSGPGVDTQYF. Full variable domain (outside the CDR3, taken from reference TRBV7-9 and TRBJ2-3): DTGVSQNPRHKITKRGQNVTFRCDPISEHNRLYWYRQTLGQGPEFLTYFQNEAQLEKSRLLSDRFSAERPKGSFSTLEIQRTEQGDSAMYLCASSSGPGVDTQYFGPGTRLTVL.

In its sample, this clone ranks as medium-sized. This CDR3 reads CASSRGQDYPGEQYF. The CDR3 nucleotides are TGTGCCAGCAGCCGAGGTCAGGACTACCCGGGGGAGCAGTACTTC. The V call is TRBV4-2, the J call TRBJ2-7; possibly TRBD2 for D (6 bases). The V gene lost 4 bases and the J gene lost 7 bases, with 20 bases spanning the gap. CDR3 length equals 15 residues. Germline V gene sequence: CDR1 LGHNA, CDR2 YNFKEQ.

The chain joins TRBV10-2 to TRBJ1-3; D is undetermined. Trimming cost V 6 bases and J 2 bases, with 8 bases left between them. The germline V gene has CDR1 WSHSY and CDR2 SAAADI. The CDR3 consists of 13 residues. CDR3 protein: CASRVETGNTIYF. CDR3 bases: TGCGCCAGCAGAGTGGAAACTGGAAACACCATATATTTT.

This clone was recorded a few times. The chain joins TRBV6-4 to TRBJ2-1; tentatively, D is TRBD1 (6 bases). CDR3 length equals 13 residues. Germline-derived CDR1 and CDR2 are MRHNA and SNTAGT. Between the trimmed V and J ends, which lost 2 bases and 5 bases, there was a span of 7 bases. CDR3 sequence: CASSDRDNNEQFF. Here the CDR3 DNA reads TGTGCCAGCAGTGACCGGGACAACAATGAGCAGTTCTTC.